Below, one TCR beta chain is given with its context. The entry originates in a study of OX40 agonist ivuxolimab in advanced cancers. Overall study: Ivuxolimab, an antibody that agonizes OX40 (CD134), was administered to the patients. Patients achieving partial responses numbered three: one hepatocellular carcinoma case and two cutaneous melanoma cases.

Repertoires were generated with immunoSEQ multiplex PCR, while TCRdb's copy carries only in-frame clones and drops some. The table has tens of thousands of clones, about 87% seen once. The germline V gene encodes CDR1 SGHAT and CDR2 FQNNGV. The CDR3 is made up of 14 amino acids. Trimming took 1 base from V and 6 from J, leaving 7 bases between them. V is TRBV11-2 and J is TRBJ1-6, with D uncertain. The receptor was isolated from an adult with an advanced solid tumor such as melanoma, head and neck, liver or kidney cancer. The specimen comprised CD4+ or CD8+ T cells sorted from blood, sampled in a trial of the OX40 agonist ivuxolimab. CDR3 DNA: TGTGCCAGCAGCTTAGTTAATTCTAATTCACCCCTCCACTTT. Its translation is CASSLVNSNSPLHF. The variable domain in full, completed from reference TRBV11-2 and TRBJ1-6, reads EAGVAQSPRYKIIEKRQSVAFWCNPISGHATLYWYQQILGQGPKLLIQFQNNGVVDDSQLPKDRFSAERLKGVDSTLKIQPAKLEDSAVYLCASSLVNSNSPLHFGNGTRLTVT.